The source of this T cell receptor beta chain is a study of technical replicates of blood from a handful of donors. Profiling relied on immunoSEQ multiplex PCR, and the TCRdb table lists in-frame clones only, not all of them. The table records roughly 60,000 clones, 75% to 95% of them present only once. A few counts support this clone. V was pared by 5 bases and J by 0 bases, with 5 bases of the junction left unmatched. The CDR3 has 15 residues. CDR1 and CDR2 (germline): MNHNS, SASEGT. V usage is TRBV6-1 and J usage is TRBJ2-5; TRBD1 agrees at 8 bases. Sequencing was performed on PBMCs. The clonotype was recovered from a human donor in good health. Some clones in this sample may be carry-over from other donors' samples. The CDR3 here is CASSRMTGDQETQYF. The CDR3 coding sequence is TGTGCCAGCAGTAGAATGACAGGGGACCAAGAGACCCAGTACTTC.